The 29 T cell receptor beta chains reported below all come from one sample, sequenced in a study of T cells expressing NK-cell markers. TCRdb reworked the 5' RACE reads into one entry per CDR3 protein, no DNA. This sample carries around 180,000 distinct CDR3 sequences, with 20% to 25% going to the ten biggest clones. Sequences were obtained from blood T cells: a sorted CD56 or NKG2C T cell subset, CD4+ or CD8+ T cells, or bulk PBMC T cells (not recorded which). Every receptor here comes from a man aged 18-69 years in good health.

The J gene is TRBJ1-5, the V gene TRBV5-6; checking the TCRdb D call of TRBD1 is not possible without DNA. The CDR3 has 14 residues. Per germline, CDR1 SGHDT and CDR2 YYEEEE. The CDR3 spells CASSLQGGNQPQHF. Supplemented by reference TRBV5-6 and TRBJ1-5, the full variable domain reads DAGVTQSPTHLIKTRGQQVTLRCSPKSGHDTVSWYQQALGQGPQFIFQYYEEEERQRGNFPDRFSGHQFPNYSSELNVNALLLGDSALYLCASSLQGGNQPQHFGDGTRLSIL.

This rearrangement joins TRBV20-1 to TRBJ2-1. CDR1 is DFQATT and CDR2 is SNEGSKA in the germline V gene (reference sequence). The CDR3 length is 16 residues. CDR3 sequence reads: CSARDFLAETDNEQFF.

This sequence joins TRBV3-1 and TRBJ2-5; TCRdb designates TRBD2, a call that cannot be tested without DNA. CDR1 is LGHDT and CDR2 is YNNKEL in the germline V gene (reference sequence). CDR3 length: 13 amino acids. CDR3 loop: CASSSEGFPAQYF.

This rearrangement joins TRBV18 to TRBJ2-7; the TCRdb D gene call, TRBD2, has no DNA to confirm it. Germline values: CDR1 KGHSH, CDR2 LQKENI. CDR3 length equals 16 residues. CDR3 sequence reads: CASSPLNRLAPYEQYF.

V is TRBV2 and J is TRBJ2-4; the D gene TCRdb calls, TRBD1, cannot be checked with no DNA. There are 18 residues in the CDR3. From germline, CDR1 is SNHLY and CDR2 FYNNEI. The CDR3 sequence: CASSEIRGGRDRAPIQYF.

The chain is built from TRBV7-9 and TRBJ2-1; as DNA is missing, the TRBD2 call by TCRdb cannot be tested. CDR1 and CDR2 from the germline V gene are SEHNR and FQNEAQ (reference sequence). This CDR3 contains 14 residues. The CDR3 sequence: CASSSGEGGNEQFF. The full variable domain, completed using reference TRBV7-9 and TRBJ2-1, is DTGVSQNPRHKITKRGQNVTFRCDPISEHNRLYWYRQTLGQGPEFLTYFQNEAQLEKSRLLSDRFSAERPKGSFSTLEIQRTEQGDSAMYLCASSSGEGGNEQFFGPGTRLTVL.

This chain uses TRBV2 with TRBJ2-7. The CDR3 is made up of 13 amino acids. Germline CDR1 is SNHLY and CDR2 is FYNNEI. The CDR3 is CASTPHQPYEQYF.

The chain is built from TRBV12-5 and TRBJ2-5; the TCRdb call, TRBD1, lacks DNA for checking. CDR1 is LGHNT, CDR2 FRNRAP, per germline. The CDR3 totals 15 residues. This CDR3 reads CASAIDRGMEETQYF. The complete variable domain, with remaining parts taken from reference TRBV12-5 and TRBJ2-5, reads DARVTQTPRHKVTEMGQEVTMRCQPILGHNTVFWYRQTMMQGLELLAYFRNRAPLDDSGMPKDRFSAEMPDATLATLKIQPSEPRDSAVYFCASAIDRGMEETQYFGPGTRLLVL.

The rearrangement uses TRBV30 and TRBJ2-5; absent DNA, TCRdb's TRBD1 call cannot be checked. This CDR3 spans 14 amino acids. Germline loops: CDR1 GTSNPN, CDR2 SVGIG (reference sequence). The CDR3 sequence: CAWCPDGVVETQYF.

The rearrangement uses TRBV4-2 and TRBJ1-1. Germline V CDR1 and CDR2: LGHNA, YNFKEQ. This CDR3 has 15 amino acids. CDR3 residues: CASSQESALNTEAFF.

The chain carries TRBV15 and TRBJ2-1; no DNA is available, so the TRBD2 call from TCRdb remains unchecked. Germline loops: CDR1 LNHNV, CDR2 YYDKDF (reference sequence). The CDR3 contains 15 residues. CDR3: CATSRGAGGQDEQFF.

J is TRBJ1-2 and V is TRBV12-3 or TRBV12-4; no DNA is available, so the TRBD1 call from TCRdb remains unchecked. The CDR3 runs 16 residues. This chain's CDR3 is CASSLLGQTANYGYTF.

V and J are TRBV7-9 and TRBJ2-3; as DNA is missing, the TRBD2 call by TCRdb cannot be tested. The CDR3 totals 14 residues. CDR1 SEHNR and CDR2 FQNEAQ come from the germline V gene (reference sequence). The CDR3 region is CASSTSGPRDTQYF.

J is TRBJ2-2 and V is TRBV5-4. The CDR3 is made up of 14 amino acids. Germline CDR1 and CDR2: SGHNT and YYREEE (reference sequence). The CDR3 region is CASSLAVATGELFF.

The rearrangement links TRBV4-1 to TRBJ2-1; absent DNA, TCRdb's TRBD2 call cannot be checked. Germline V gene data show CDR1 as MGHRA and CDR2 as YSYEKL. The CDR3 spans 14 residues. CDR3 in amino acids: CASSQETRFNEQFF.

The CDR3 reads CSVEDLGLTEQFF. The chain uses TRBV29-1 and TRBJ2-1. This CDR3 is built from 13 residues. The germline gives CDR1 SQVTM, CDR2 ANQGSEA.

V usage is TRBV6-5 and J usage is TRBJ2-3. Germline V gene data show CDR1 as MNHEY and CDR2 as SVGAGI. The CDR3 contains 18 residues. The CDR3 loop reads CASSYSILVLSSTDTQYF.

The CDR3 loop is CASSIVYRDPNEQYF. V is TRBV19 and J is TRBJ2-7; the D call of TRBD1 rests on TCRdb alone, since no DNA is present to check it. Germline lookup yields CDR1 LNHDA and CDR2 SQIVND (reference sequence). The CDR3 runs 15 residues.

The rearrangement uses TRBV7-9 and TRBJ1-1; the D call of TRBD1 rests on TCRdb alone, since no DNA is present to check it. This CDR3 region has 15 residues. Germline V gene data show CDR1 as SEHNR and CDR2 as FQNEAQ (reference sequence). The CDR3 protein is CASSLAYTGDTEAFF.

This chain joins TRBV28 and TRBJ1-2; TCRdb names TRBD1, which stays unverified in the absence of DNA. The CDR3 is 14 amino acids. The V gene's germline CDR1 is MDHEN and CDR2 SYDVKM. CDR3 sequence: CASSLGQGADGYTF.

CDR3: CASKELYTDTQYF. The chain links TRBV12-3 or TRBV12-4 to TRBJ2-3. The CDR3 length is 13 residues.

The chain uses TRBV19 and TRBJ1-5; the TCRdb call, TRBD1, lacks DNA for checking. The CDR3 contains 17 residues. The germline gives CDR1 LNHDA, CDR2 SQIVND (reference sequence). CDR3: CASSSDRGLSGNQPQHF.

Considering frequency, this clonotype is medium-sized. The chain combines TRBV5-1 with TRBJ2-1. Per germline, CDR1 SGHRS and CDR2 YFSETQ. The CDR3 consists of 12 residues. CDR3 in amino acids: CASSYGNNEQFF.

V is TRBV5-1 and J is TRBJ2-1; TCRdb gives TRBD1 as the D gene, but with no DNA this cannot be confirmed. This CDR3 region has 14 residues. Germline values: CDR1 SGHRS, CDR2 YFSETQ. CDR3 amino acids: CASSVSRRGNEQFF.

The chain uses TRBV2 and TRBJ2-7; TCRdb names TRBD2, which stays unverified in the absence of DNA. Germline CDR1 and CDR2: SNHLY and FYNNEI. The CDR3 is 13 amino acids. CDR3 sequence reads: CASSGGSAGEQYF.

CDR3: CASSLNGAGGLYEQYF. This chain connects TRBV28 to TRBJ2-7; TCRdb calls TRBD2, which cannot be checked without DNA. The V gene's germline CDR1 is MDHEN and CDR2 SYDVKM. The CDR3 runs to 16 residues.

This rearrangement joins TRBV9 to TRBJ2-3. CDR1 and CDR2 (germline): SGDLS, YYNGEE. The CDR3 spans 13 residues. This chain's CDR3 is CASRESSTDTQYF.

The chain is built from TRBV7-9 and TRBJ2-7; TCRdb picks TRBD1, but there is no DNA to check that call. Germline CDR1 is SEHNR and CDR2 is FQNEAQ (reference sequence). The CDR3 contains 17 residues. The CDR3 spells CASSRGDPGLGRHEQYF.

The chain links TRBV7-6 to TRBJ2-1; TCRdb calls TRBD1, which cannot be checked without DNA. CDR1 SGHVS and CDR2 FNYEAQ come from the germline V gene. This CDR3 spans 15 amino acids. The CDR3 loop is CASSHPGQYYNEQFF.